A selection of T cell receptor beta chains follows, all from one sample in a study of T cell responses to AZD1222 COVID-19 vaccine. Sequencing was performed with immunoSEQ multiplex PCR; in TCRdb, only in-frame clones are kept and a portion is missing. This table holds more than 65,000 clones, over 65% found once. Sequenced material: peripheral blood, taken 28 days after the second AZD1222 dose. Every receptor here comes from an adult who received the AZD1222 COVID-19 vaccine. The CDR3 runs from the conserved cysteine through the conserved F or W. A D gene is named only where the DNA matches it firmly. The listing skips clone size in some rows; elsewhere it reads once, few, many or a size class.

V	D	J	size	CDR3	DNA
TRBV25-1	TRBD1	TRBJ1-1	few	CASSELAGGDGTEAFF	TGTGCCAGCAGTGAATTGGCAGGGGGCGATGGCACTGAAGCTTTCTTT
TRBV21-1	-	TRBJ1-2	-	CASRTGLNPTLPF	TGTGCCAGCAGGACGGGCCTCAATCCGACTCTTCCTTTC
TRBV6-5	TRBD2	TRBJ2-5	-	CASSFSGGAWETQYF	TGTGCCAGCAGCTTTAGCGGGGGGGCCTGGGAGACCCAGTACTTC
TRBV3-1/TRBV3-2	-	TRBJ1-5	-	CASSHFQGSNQPQHF	TGTGCCAGCAGCCATTTTCAGGGAAGCAATCAGCCCCAGCATTTT
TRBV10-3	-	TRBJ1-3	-	CAKSGTRSGNTIYF	TGTGCCAAATCCGGGACTCGCTCTGGAAACACCATATATTTT
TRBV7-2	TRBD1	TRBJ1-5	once	CASSLSTGGGQPQHF	TGTGCCAGCAGCTTATCAACAGGGGGGGGACAGCCCCAGCATTTT
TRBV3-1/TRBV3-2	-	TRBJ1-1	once	CASSQGLGRLNTEAFF	TGTGCCAGCAGCCAGGGTCTGGGCAGATTGAACACTGAAGCTTTCTTT
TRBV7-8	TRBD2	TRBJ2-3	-	CASSLPPVAGFTDTQYF	TGTGCCAGCAGCCTCCCTCCGGTAGCGGGATTCACAGATACGCAGTATTTT
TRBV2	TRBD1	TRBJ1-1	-	CASSLDRGNTEAFF	TGTGCCAGCAGTCTGGACAGGGGGAACACTGAAGCTTTCTTT
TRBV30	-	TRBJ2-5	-	CAWNSGLETQYF	TGTGCCTGGAATTCCGGTTTGGAGACCCAGTACTTC
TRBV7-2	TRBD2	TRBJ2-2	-	CASSLGSGGLTGELFF	TGTGCCAGCAGCTTAGGATCGGGAGGGCTCACCGGGGAGCTGTTTTTT
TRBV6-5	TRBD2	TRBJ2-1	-	CASRPYSGSYNEQFF	TGTGCCAGCCGCCCATATAGCGGGAGTTACAATGAGCAGTTCTTC
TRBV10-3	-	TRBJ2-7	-	CAIRDITSSYEQYF	TGTGCCATCAGGGACATCACGAGCTCCTACGAGCAGTACTTC
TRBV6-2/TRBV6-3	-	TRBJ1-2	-	CASSYSGSNYGYTF	TGTGCCAGCAGTTACTCGGGATCTAACTATGGCTACACCTTC
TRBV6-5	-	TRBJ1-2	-	CASSYSPGTGYGYTF	TGTGCCAGCAGTTACTCCCCGGGGACTGGCTATGGCTACACCTTC
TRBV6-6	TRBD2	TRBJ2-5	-	CASNLAGELGETQYF	TGTGCCAGCAACCTAGCGGGAGAGCTGGGGGAGACCCAGTACTTC
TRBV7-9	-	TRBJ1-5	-	CASSLDGGLGYQPQHF	TGTGCCAGCAGCTTAGACGGGGGGCTCGGCTATCAGCCCCAGCATTTT
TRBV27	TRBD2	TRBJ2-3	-	CASSLLAGTDTQYF	TGTGCCAGCAGTCTACTAGCGGGCACAGATACGCAGTATTTT
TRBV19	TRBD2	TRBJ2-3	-	CASSIATSGGAHTQYF	TGTGCCAGTAGTATAGCCACTAGCGGGGGGGCCCATACGCAGTATTTT
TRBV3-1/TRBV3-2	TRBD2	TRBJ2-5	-	CASSQGTSGSGETQYF	TGTGCCAGCAGCCAAGGGACTAGCGGGAGCGGGGAGACCCAGTACTTC
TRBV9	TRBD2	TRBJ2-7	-	CASSPLAGGYEQYF	TGTGCCAGCAGCCCCCTAGCGGGGGGATACGAGCAGTACTTC
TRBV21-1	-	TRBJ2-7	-	CASSNGQLYEQYF	TGTGCCAGCAGCAATGGACAGCTCTACGAGCAGTACTTC
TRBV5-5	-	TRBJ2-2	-	CASSPQGPNTGELFF	TGTGCCAGCAGCCCGCAGGGGCCTAACACCGGGGAGCTGTTTTTT
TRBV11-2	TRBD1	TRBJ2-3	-	CASSQGQGFDTQYF	TGTGCCAGCAGCCAGGGACAGGGGTTCGATACGCAGTATTTT
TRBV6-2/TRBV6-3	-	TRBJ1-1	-	CASSYFGPKKAFF	TGTGCCAGCAGTTACTTCGGCCCGAAAAAAGCTTTCTTT
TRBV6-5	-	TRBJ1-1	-	CASRGTGANTEAFF	TGTGCCAGCAGGGGAACCGGGGCGAACACTGAAGCTTTCTTT
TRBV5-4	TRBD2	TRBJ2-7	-	CASSHLAGVGEQYF	TGTGCCAGCAGCCATTTAGCGGGAGTGGGGGAGCAGTACTTC
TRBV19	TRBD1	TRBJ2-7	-	CASSIGDRLGEQYF	TGTGCCAGTAGTATTGGGGACAGGTTAGGCGAGCAGTACTTC
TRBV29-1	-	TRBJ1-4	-	CSAGAHREKLFF	TGCAGCGCAGGGGCGCACCGTGAAAAACTGTTTTTT
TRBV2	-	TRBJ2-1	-	CASSAGPGSYNEQFF	TGTGCCAGCAGTGCGGGGCCAGGCTCCTACAATGAGCAGTTCTTC
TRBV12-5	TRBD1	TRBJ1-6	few	CASGFATGKSPLHF	TGTGCTAGTGGTTTTGCGACAGGGAAGTCACCCCTCCACTTT
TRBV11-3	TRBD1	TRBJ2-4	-	CASSSLQGVDIQYF	TGTGCCAGCAGCTCGTTACAGGGGGTGGACATTCAGTACTTC
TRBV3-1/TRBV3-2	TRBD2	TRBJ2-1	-	CASSQAGARNEQFF	TGTGCCAGCAGCCAGGCGGGAGCGAGGAATGAGCAGTTCTTC
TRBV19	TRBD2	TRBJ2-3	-	CASSTSGRGDTQYF	TGTGCCAGTAGTACCAGCGGGAGGGGGGATACGCAGTATTTT
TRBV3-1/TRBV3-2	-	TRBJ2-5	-	CASSRSGPGEETQYF	TGTGCCAGCAGTCGAAGCGGGCCAGGGGAGGAGACCCAGTACTTC
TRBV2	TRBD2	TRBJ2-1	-	CASSDGTSGRTSEQFF	TGTGCCAGCAGTGATGGGACTAGCGGGAGGACGAGTGAGCAGTTCTTC
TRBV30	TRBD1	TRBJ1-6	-	CAWKEDRGLSPLHF	TGTGCCTGGAAAGAGGACAGGGGGCTATCACCCCTCCACTTT